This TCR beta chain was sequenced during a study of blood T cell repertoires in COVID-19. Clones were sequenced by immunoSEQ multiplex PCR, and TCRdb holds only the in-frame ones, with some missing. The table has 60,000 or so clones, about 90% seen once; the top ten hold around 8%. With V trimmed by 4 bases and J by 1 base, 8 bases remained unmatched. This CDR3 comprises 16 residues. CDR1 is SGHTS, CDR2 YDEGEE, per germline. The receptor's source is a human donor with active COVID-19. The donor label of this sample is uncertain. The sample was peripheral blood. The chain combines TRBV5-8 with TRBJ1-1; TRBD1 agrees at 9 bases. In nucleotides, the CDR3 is TGTGCCAGCAGCGGATACAGGGGGCTATCGAACACTGAAGCTTTCTTT. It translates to CASSGYRGLSNTEAFF.